These T cell receptor beta chains were read from a single sample in a study of shared clonotypes between healthy human individuals. Some clones are missing from TCRdb's copy, which holds only in-frame ones; the method was immunoSEQ multiplex PCR. The sample consists of 1.5 million to 2.5 million clones, approximately 95% of them appearing once. What was sequenced was naive CD8+ T cells sorted from blood. Receptor source: a man aged 18 to 30 in good health. CDR3s include the opening cysteine and the closing phenylalanine or tryptophan. The D gene is left open where the match is weak. Size is stated for part of the rows, as once, few or many counts, or as a class when the clone is expanded.

cdr3_aa: CASSRDSYNQPQHF
cdr3_nt: TGTGCCAGCAGCAGAGACAGCTACAATCAGCCCCAGCATTTT
clone_size: .
v_call: TRBV27
d_call: .
j_call: TRBJ1-5

cdr3_aa: CASSLALEGTDYEQYF
cdr3_nt: TGTGCCAGCAGCTTAGCGCTTGAGGGGACAGACTACGAGCAGTACTTC
clone_size: once
v_call: TRBV7-8
d_call: TRBD1
j_call: TRBJ2-7

cdr3_aa: CASSDRTANTGELFF
cdr3_nt: TGTGCCAGCAGCGACAGGACAGCGAACACCGGGGAGCTGTTTTTT
clone_size: .
v_call: TRBV7-9
d_call: .
j_call: TRBJ2-2

cdr3_aa: CASSPRQGTNYGYTF
cdr3_nt: TGTGCCAGCAGTCCTAGACAGGGCACTAACTATGGCTACACCTTC
clone_size: .
v_call: TRBV27
d_call: TRBD1
j_call: TRBJ1-2

cdr3_aa: CASSYSWAREQFF
cdr3_nt: TGTGCCAGCAGTTACTCATGGGCAAGGGAGCAGTTCTTC
clone_size: .
v_call: TRBV6-5
d_call: .
j_call: TRBJ2-1

cdr3_aa: CASSLARTGTYEQYF
cdr3_nt: TGTGCCAGCAGCTTAGCGCGGACGGGCACCTACGAGCAGTACTTC
clone_size: once
v_call: TRBV7-6
d_call: .
j_call: TRBJ2-7

cdr3_aa: CAWSLGTGELFF
cdr3_nt: TGTGCCTGGAGCCTCGGGACCGGGGAGCTGTTTTTT
clone_size: .
v_call: TRBV30
d_call: .
j_call: TRBJ2-2

cdr3_aa: CASSEAETYEQYF
cdr3_nt: TGTGCCAGCAGTGAGGCTGAGACCTACGAGCAGTACTTC
clone_size: .
v_call: TRBV2
d_call: .
j_call: TRBJ2-7

cdr3_aa: CASSPHTSGSLSEQFF
cdr3_nt: TGCGCCAGCAGCCCCCATACTAGCGGGAGTTTAAGTGAGCAGTTCTTC
clone_size: .
v_call: TRBV4-3
d_call: TRBD2
j_call: TRBJ2-1

cdr3_aa: CAWAVITGELFF
cdr3_nt: TGTGCCTGGGCGGTCATCACCGGGGAGCTGTTTTTT
clone_size: .
v_call: TRBV30
d_call: .
j_call: TRBJ2-2

cdr3_aa: CASSMTGGAYNEQFF
cdr3_nt: TGTGCCAGCAGCATGACAGGGGGGGCCTACAATGAGCAGTTCTTC
clone_size: .
v_call: TRBV5-6
d_call: TRBD1
j_call: TRBJ2-1

cdr3_aa: CASSPGTSGTYEQYF
cdr3_nt: TGTGCCAGTAGTCCCGGGACTAGCGGTACCTACGAGCAGTACTTC
clone_size: .
v_call: TRBV19
d_call: TRBD2
j_call: TRBJ2-7

cdr3_aa: CASRPTGEAFF
cdr3_nt: TGTGCCAGCAGGCCGACAGGGGAAGCTTTCTTT
clone_size: .
v_call: TRBV2
d_call: TRBD1
j_call: TRBJ1-1

cdr3_aa: CASEARGLVANYGYTF
cdr3_nt: TGTGCCAGTGAAGCCCGGGGTCTCGTTGCTAACTATGGCTACACCTTC
clone_size: .
v_call: TRBV19
d_call: .
j_call: TRBJ1-2

cdr3_aa: CASSRAGSADEQYF
cdr3_nt: TGTGCCAGCAGCCGGGCAGGGTCCGCCGACGAGCAGTACTTC
clone_size: .
v_call: TRBV2
d_call: .
j_call: TRBJ2-7

cdr3_aa: CASSYGDKNTGELFF
cdr3_nt: TGTGCCAGCAGTTACGGGGACAAGAACACCGGGGAGCTGTTTTTT
clone_size: few
v_call: TRBV7-9
d_call: .
j_call: TRBJ2-2

cdr3_aa: CASSIGGADPPQHF
cdr3_nt: TGTGCCAGTAGTATAGGGGGGGCAGATCCGCCCCAGCATTTT
clone_size: .
v_call: TRBV19
d_call: .
j_call: TRBJ1-5

cdr3_aa: CASSYRLETYEQYF
cdr3_nt: TGTGCCAGCAGTTACCGACTAGAAACCTACGAGCAGTACTTC
clone_size: .
v_call: TRBV6-5
d_call: .
j_call: TRBJ2-7

cdr3_aa: CASSFLGGQPQHF
cdr3_nt: TGTGCCAGCAGTTTCCTGGGTGGTCAGCCCCAGCATTTT
clone_size: .
v_call: TRBV28
d_call: .
j_call: TRBJ1-5

cdr3_aa: CASSIGVNTEAFF
cdr3_nt: TGTGCCAGTAGTATAGGTGTGAACACTGAAGCTTTCTTT
clone_size: .
v_call: TRBV19
d_call: .
j_call: TRBJ1-1

cdr3_aa: CASSWPTGVVENTEAFF
cdr3_nt: TGCGCCAGCAGCTGGCCGACAGGGGTGGTGGAAAACACTGAAGCTTTCTTT
clone_size: once
v_call: TRBV5-1
d_call: TRBD1
j_call: TRBJ1-1

cdr3_aa: CASSLNLAGVMYGANVLTF
cdr3_nt: TGTGCCAGCAGCTTAAATCTAGCGGGAGTGATGTATGGGGCCAACGTCCTGACTTTC
clone_size: .
v_call: TRBV7-2
d_call: TRBD2
j_call: TRBJ2-6

cdr3_aa: CASSVWDRGLDTQYF
cdr3_nt: TGTGCCAGCAGTGTGTGGGACAGGGGGCTAGATACGCAGTATTTT
clone_size: .
v_call: TRBV2
d_call: TRBD1
j_call: TRBJ2-3